This is a list of T cell receptor beta chains from one sample in a study of shared clonotypes between healthy human individuals. Only in-frame clones appear in the TCRdb table, and some are missing; sequencing was by immunoSEQ multiplex PCR. The profile shows hundreds of thousands of clones, roughly 96% of them singletons. The source material was naive CD8+ T cells sorted from blood. These receptors all stem from a woman aged 25 to 45 in good health. CDR3s include the opening cysteine and the closing phenylalanine or tryptophan. Fields, in order: D gene, V gene, J gene, clone size, CDR3 protein, CDR3 DNA. D genes are given only for firm matches. A clone size is listed for some rows: how often the clone was seen (once, few, many), or a class if it is expanded.

TRBD2,TRBV9,TRBJ2-1,.,CASSVDGGRTYNEQFF,TGTGCCAGCAGCGTAGATGGCGGGAGAACCTACAATGAGCAGTTCTTC
TRBD2,TRBV2,TRBJ2-5,.,CASRLAEETQYF,TGTGCCAGCAGACTAGCGGAAGAGACCCAGTACTTC
TRBD2,TRBV27,TRBJ2-1,once,CASTPPGGNEQFF,TGTGCCAGCACCCCCCCGGGGGGCAATGAGCAGTTCTTC
TRBD2,TRBV5-1,TRBJ2-7,.,CASSPGLVSYEQYF,TGCGCCAGCAGCCCCGGACTAGTTTCCTACGAGCAGTACTTC
.,TRBV21-1,TRBJ1-4,.,CASRTAREEKLFF,TGTGCCAGCCGCACGGCACGGGAGGAAAAACTGTTTTTT
.,TRBV13,TRBJ2-7,.,CASSSTRTHTSYEQYF,TGTGCCAGCAGCTCGACTAGGACTCATACCTCCTACGAGCAGTACTTC
TRBD1,TRBV2,TRBJ1-5,.,CASRGGTGVYQPQHF,TGTGCCAGCAGGGGCGGGACAGGGGTTTATCAGCCCCAGCATTTT
TRBD2,TRBV28,TRBJ2-7,.,CASSPGLAGTGYEQYF,TGTGCCAGCAGTCCCGGACTAGCGGGAACCGGTTACGAGCAGTACTTC
.,TRBV5-6,TRBJ2-7,.,CASSLVPRVNDEQYF,TGTGCCAGCAGCTTGGTGCCGAGGGTGAACGACGAGCAGTACTTC
.,TRBV27,TRBJ1-1,.,CASSLSVGADTEAFF,TGTGCCAGCAGTTTATCAGTGGGGGCAGACACTGAAGCTTTCTTT
TRBD2,TRBV4-1,TRBJ2-3,.,CASSHPSGGATDTQYF,TGCGCCAGCAGCCATCCTAGCGGAGGCGCCACAGATACGCAGTATTTT
.,TRBV13,TRBJ2-7,.,CASSLVGQGSSYEQYF,TGTGCCAGCAGTCTGGTGGGTCAGGGGAGCTCCTACGAGCAGTACTTC
.,TRBV7-9,TRBJ2-2,.,CASSLARDTGELFF,TGTGCCAGCAGCTTAGCGCGGGACACCGGGGAGCTGTTTTTT
.,TRBV29-1,TRBJ1-1,.,CSLIGFFGAVDPGTEAFF,TGCAGCTTAATAGGTTTTTTCGGGGCTGTTGATCCCGGCACTGAAGCTTTCTTT
TRBD2,TRBV4-1,TRBJ2-1,.,CASSQDGSAGPFNEQFF,TGCGCCAGCAGCCAAGATGGATCAGCGGGACCATTCAATGAGCAGTTCTTC
.,TRBV5-6,TRBJ1-2,.,CASSSGPAGGYTF,TGTGCCAGCAGCTCAGGGCCGGCGGGTGGCTACACCTTC
.,TRBV10-1,TRBJ2-7,.,CASSDSYEQYF,TGCGCCAGCAGTGACAGCTACGAGCAGTACTTC
TRBD1,TRBV13,TRBJ2-5,.,CASTPPGTGVETQYF,TGTGCCAGCACCCCACCCGGGACAGGGGTGGAGACCCAGTACTTC
TRBD2,TRBV7-9,TRBJ2-2,.,CASSFLAGESRTGELFF,TGTGCCAGCAGCTTTCTAGCGGGAGAGTCTCGTACCGGGGAGCTGTTTTTT
.,TRBV6-1,TRBJ2-7,.,CASRGPYEQYF,TGTGCCAGCAGGGGGCCCTACGAGCAGTACTTC
TRBD1,TRBV27,TRBJ2-7,.,CASSLNRGYEQYF,TGTGCCAGCAGTTTAAACAGGGGTTACGAGCAGTACTTC
.,TRBV11-2,TRBJ2-7,.,CASSLGGPSSYEQYF,TGTGCCAGCAGCTTAGGTGGCCCAAGCTCCTACGAGCAGTACTTC
TRBD2,TRBV28,TRBJ2-1,.,CASSSWTSGSVGEQFF,TGTGCCAGCAGTTCGTGGACTAGCGGGAGCGTTGGTGAGCAGTTCTTC
TRBD1,TRBV28,TRBJ2-7,.,CASSLTGSAYEQYF,TGTGCCAGCAGCCTGACAGGGTCCGCCTACGAGCAGTACTTC
.,TRBV5-5,TRBJ2-7,.,CASSLQAEQYF,TGTGCCAGCAGCTTACAGGCCGAGCAGTACTTC
.,TRBV5-6,TRBJ2-1,.,CASSFYSGLYNEQFF,TGTGCCAGCAGCTTCTACTCGGGACTTTACAATGAGCAGTTCTTC
.,TRBV7-9,TRBJ2-1,.,CASSAGSDEQFF,TGTGCCAGCAGCGCAGGGTCTGACGAGCAGTTCTTC
TRBD1,TRBV6-5,TRBJ1-5,.,CASSPGQFSNQPQHF,TGTGCCAGCAGTCCGGGACAGTTTAGCAATCAGCCCCAGCATTTT